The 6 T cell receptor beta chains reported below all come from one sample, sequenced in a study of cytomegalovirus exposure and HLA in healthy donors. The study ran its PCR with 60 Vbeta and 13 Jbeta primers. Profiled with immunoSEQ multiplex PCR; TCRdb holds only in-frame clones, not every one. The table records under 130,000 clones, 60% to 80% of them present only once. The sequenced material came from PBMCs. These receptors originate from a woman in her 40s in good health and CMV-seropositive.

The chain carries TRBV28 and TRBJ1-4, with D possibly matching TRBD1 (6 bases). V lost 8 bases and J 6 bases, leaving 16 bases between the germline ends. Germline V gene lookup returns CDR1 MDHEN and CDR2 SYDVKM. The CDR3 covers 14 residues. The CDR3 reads CASATTRQDEKLFF. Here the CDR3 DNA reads TGTGCCAGCGCCACGACTCGACAGGATGAAAAACTGTTTTTT.

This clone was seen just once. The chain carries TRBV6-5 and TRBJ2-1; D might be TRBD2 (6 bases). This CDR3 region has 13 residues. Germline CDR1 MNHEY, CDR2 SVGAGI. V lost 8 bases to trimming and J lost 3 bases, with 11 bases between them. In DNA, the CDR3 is TGTGCCAGCCGGGACTCTGGCTACAATGAGCAGTTCTTC. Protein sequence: CASRDSGYNEQFF.

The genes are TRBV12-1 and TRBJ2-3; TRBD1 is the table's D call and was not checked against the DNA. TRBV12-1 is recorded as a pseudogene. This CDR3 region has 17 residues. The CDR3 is CASSFGSDRDARDTQYF. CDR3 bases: TGTGCCAGCAGCTTTGGCAGCGACAGGGACGCTCGAGATACGCAGTATTTT.

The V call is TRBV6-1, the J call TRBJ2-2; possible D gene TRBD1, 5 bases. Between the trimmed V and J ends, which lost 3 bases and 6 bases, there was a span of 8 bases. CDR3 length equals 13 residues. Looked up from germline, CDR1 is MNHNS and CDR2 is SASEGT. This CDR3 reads CASSDRVSGELFF. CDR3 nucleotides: TGTGCCAGCAGTGACAGGGTGTCCGGGGAGCTGTTTTTT.

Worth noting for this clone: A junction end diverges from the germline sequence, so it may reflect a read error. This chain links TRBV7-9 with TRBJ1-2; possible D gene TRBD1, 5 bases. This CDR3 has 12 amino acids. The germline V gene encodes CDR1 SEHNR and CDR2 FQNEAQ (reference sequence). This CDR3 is CSSSLTRDGYTF. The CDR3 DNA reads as TGTTCCAGCAGCTTAACCAGGGATGGCTACACCTTC.

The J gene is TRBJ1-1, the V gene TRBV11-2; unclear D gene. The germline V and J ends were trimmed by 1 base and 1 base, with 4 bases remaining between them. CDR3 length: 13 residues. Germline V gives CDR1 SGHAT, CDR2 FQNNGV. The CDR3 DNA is TGTGCCAGCAGCTTAGCAGGGAACACTGAAGCTTTCTTT. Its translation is CASSLAGNTEAFF.